By share of the sample, the clone carrying this TCR beta chain is large (0.1 to 1%). Its specificity is unknown. No patient received treatment before thyroid surgery. The data stem from a study of metastatic and nonmetastatic thyroid tumors. Study at large: Patients with malignant and benign thyroid disease provided blood and tumor or nodule tissue, whose repertoires were compared.

Study-wide results and limits: It was reportedly found that TCR beta diversity was significantly higher in malignant thyroid tumors than in benign nodules, a difference seen in both blood and tumor samples.

Per the original methods: The study's classifier, a distant-metastasis tool for papillary thyroid cancer, was built using CDR3 differences across clinicopathological groups. Through MiXCR, TCRdb re-clonotyped the PCR reads. The V and J calls, along with clone size, are taken from TCRdb and not from the paper's own processing. The profile shows fewer than 7,500 clones, 18% of them singletons. Germline V lookup: CDR1 DFQATT, CDR2 SNEGSKA (reference sequence). Trimming removed 6 bases at V and 7 bases at J, with 13 bases between. This CDR3 is built from 11 residues. The chain has TRBV20-1 and TRBJ2-7; a possible D gene is TRBD2 (6 bases). This sequence was found in a male donor with papillary thyroid cancer or a benign thyroid nodule (not recorded which). Some clones in this sample may be carry-over from other donors' samples. Sequenced input: adjacent normal tissue. CDR3 in amino acids: CSAEGRREQYF. DNA for the CDR3: TGCAGTGCGGAGGGAAGGCGGGAGCAGTACTTC.